The rows below give T cell receptor beta chains drawn from one sample of a study of T cell responses to AZD1222 COVID-19 vaccine. TCRdb keeps only in-frame clones here, not all; method: immunoSEQ multiplex PCR. This table holds around 150,000 clones, 92% found once. Sequencing was performed on peripheral blood, taken 28 days after the second AZD1222 dose. All receptors come from an adult who received the AZD1222 COVID-19 vaccine. The CDR3 runs from the conserved cysteine through the conserved F or W. The D gene is left open where the match is weak. Some rows have no size entry. The others give once, few or many, or a class for an expanded clone.

>TRBJ1-2|TRBV6-5|once|.
TGTGCCAGCGGCGACAGTGGCTACACCTTC
CASGDSGYTF
>TRBJ2-3|TRBV3-1/TRBV3-2|.|TRBD2
TGTGCCAGCAGCCAAGATGGGGCTAGCGGGACAGATACGCAGTATTTT
CASSQDGASGTDTQYF
>TRBJ2-2|TRBV5-4|.|.
TGTGCCAGCAGCCCCTCCGGGACACCGAACACCGGGGAGCTGTTTTTT
CASSPSGTPNTGELFF
>TRBJ1-1|TRBV7-9|.|.
TGTGCCAGCAGCCCTGGGGGAACTGAAGCTTTCTTT
CASSPGGTEAFF
>TRBJ2-3|TRBV28|.|.
TGTGCCAGCAGCCCTATTAGGGTGGGAGATAAAGATACGCAGTATTTT
CASSPIRVGDKDTQYF
>TRBJ1-1|TRBV5-8|once|.
TGTGCCAGCAGCTTGAGGCAGGGAGTCGGTCCTGAAGCTTTCTTT
CASSLRQGVGPEAFF
>TRBJ1-2|TRBV10-1|once|.
TGCGCCAGCAGTGAGTCGACCAGGTACGAGGGTTTC
CASSESTRYEGF
>TRBJ2-7|TRBV18|.|.
TGTGCCAGCTCACCACAGCCCACAGTAACCTCCTACGAGCAGTACTTC
CASSPQPTVTSYEQYF
>TRBJ1-1|TRBV5-1|.|.
TGCGCCAGCAGCTGGGGGTCCCGAGGGATGAACACTGAAGCTTTCTTT
CASSWGSRGMNTEAFF
>TRBJ2-7|TRBV5-1|.|.
TGCGCCAGCCACTCGGGGTTATCCTACGAGCAGTACTTC
CASHSGLSYEQYF
>TRBJ1-2|TRBV7-2|.|.
TGTGCCAGCAGCTTAGTGACGGGGAACTATGGCTACACCTTC
CASSLVTGNYGYTF
>TRBJ2-1|TRBV7-8|once|.
TGTGCCAGCAGCTTAGATCGACTACCTCCCAATGAGCAGTTCTTC
CASSLDRLPPNEQFF
>TRBJ2-3|TRBV29-1|.|.
TGCAGCACTCCCGGGAACGGACCAGACACAGATACGCAGTATTTT
CSTPGNGPDTDTQYF
>TRBJ2-1|TRBV27|.|.
TGTGCCAGCAGTTTACAGGGGAGCTCCTACAATGAGCAGTTCTTC
CASSLQGSSYNEQFF
>TRBJ2-6|TRBV4-2|.|TRBD1
TGTGCCGCCGGAACAGGGGAGAGCTCTGGGGCCAACGTCCTGACTTTC
CAAGTGESSGANVLTF
>TRBJ1-1|TRBV5-8|.|.
TGTGCCAGCCTTAGGGGGGGTTCGGGGTTTATGAACACTGAAGCTTTCTTT
CASLRGGSGFMNTEAFF
>TRBJ2-5|TRBV10-3|.|TRBD2
TGTGCCATCAGTAGTCGGGGGGAAGAGACCCAGTACTTC
CAISSRGEETQYF
>TRBJ2-7|TRBV30|.|TRBD1
TGTGCCGCGGGACAGGCCACCTACGAGCAGTACTTC
CAAGQATYEQYF
>TRBJ2-7|TRBV10-1|few|.
TGCGCCAGCGTGGGGACCGGTGCCAAGGGCGAGCAGTACTTC
CASVGTGAKGEQYF
>TRBJ2-2|TRBV5-5|.|.
TGTGCCAGCAGGGCCAAGCTGGAGCGGGAGCTGTTTTTT
CASRAKLERELFF
>TRBJ1-2|TRBV5-1|.|TRBD1
TGCGCCAGCAGCTTAGACAGGGGTTATGGTGGCTACACCTTC
CASSLDRGYGGYTF
>TRBJ1-5|TRBV6-5|once|.
TGTGCCAGCATGAGAGACCCCTTTAGCAATCAGCCCCAGCATTTT
CASMRDPFSNQPQHF
>TRBJ1-2|TRBV19|once|TRBD1
TGTGCCACCAAACAGGGGGCCGGTGGCTACACCTTC
CATKQGAGGYTF
>TRBJ1-2|TRBV7-9|.|.
TGTGCCAGCAGCTTAGATGGGGGCGACTATGGCTACACCTTC
CASSLDGGDYGYTF
>TRBJ2-2|TRBV7-6|.|TRBD2
TGTGCCAGCAGCCGACGTCCTAGCGGGGGGGCCACCGGGGAGCTGTTTTTT
CASSRRPSGGATGELFF
>TRBJ1-4|TRBV25-1|.|TRBD1
TGTGCCAGCAGACAGGGGAAACTGTTTTTT
CASRQGKLFF
>TRBJ2-3|TRBV6-1|.|TRBD2
TGTGCCAGCAGTGAAGTTAGCGGGGGGGCCGATACGCAGTATTTT
CASSEVSGGADTQYF
>TRBJ1-4|TRBV7-6|.|.
TGTGCCAGCAGCTTAGCCCCTGTTGGAAATGAAAAACTGTTTTTT
CASSLAPVGNEKLFF
>TRBJ1-6|TRBV11-1|few|.
TGTGCCAGCAGCTCTGGGGATCTAGATAATTCACCCCTCCACTTT
CASSSGDLDNSPLHF
>TRBJ2-7|TRBV7-2|.|TRBD1
TGTGCCAGCAGCTTTTTGGGGACAGGGGCCAACGAGCAGTACTTC
CASSFLGTGANEQYF
>TRBJ1-2|TRBV30|.|.
TGTGCCGGTGGTCGTGGCTATGGCTACACCTTC
CAGGRGYGYTF
>TRBJ1-2|TRBV30|.|.
TGTGCCTGGAAGGGGCAGGGGCGGATTGGCTACACCTTC
CAWKGQGRIGYTF
>TRBJ2-7|TRBV19|.|TRBD1
TGTGCCAGTAGTTCAAAACAGGGGGGCGCCTACGAGCAGTACTTC
CASSSKQGGAYEQYF
>TRBJ2-5|TRBV5-4|.|.
TGTGCCAGCAGCTTCCTGGACGTGGGGGAGACCCAGTACTTC
CASSFLDVGETQYF
>TRBJ1-6|TRBV28|.|.
TGTGCCAGCAGGCTAGGGGGATCCAATAATTCACCCCTCCACTTT
CASRLGGSNNSPLHF
>TRBJ1-4|TRBV11-2|.|.
TGTGCCAGCAGCTCCCGGGGGCGCGGTGAAAAACTGTTTTTT
CASSSRGRGEKLFF
>TRBJ2-2|TRBV28|.|.
TGTGCCAGCACCCTAGCCCTCACCGGGGAGCTGTTTTTT
CASTLALTGELFF
>TRBJ2-2|TRBV19|.|TRBD2
TGTGCCAGTAGCGGGACTAGCGGGAGTACCGGGGAGCTGTTTTTT
CASSGTSGSTGELFF
>TRBJ2-1|TRBV7-9|.|TRBD2
TGTGCCAGCAGCCACGCTAGCGGGGGGGCTCCCAACAATGAGCAGTTCTTC
CASSHASGGAPNNEQFF
>TRBJ2-1|TRBV19|.|TRBD2
TGTGCCAGCCGGACTAGCGGCTACAATGAGCAGTTCTTC
CASRTSGYNEQFF
>TRBJ1-2|TRBV5-1|.|TRBD1
TGCGCCAGCAGCTTGGGACAGGGATCCGATGGCTACACCTTC
CASSLGQGSDGYTF
>TRBJ2-3|TRBV10-3|once|TRBD2
TGTGCCATCAGTTCCTTAGCGGGAGCTAGCACAGATACGCAGTATTTT
CAISSLAGASTDTQYF
>TRBJ1-6|TRBV30|.|TRBD1
TGTGCCGCAGGGGGATCACCCCTCCACTTT
CAAGGSPLHF
>TRBJ2-3|TRBV29-1|.|TRBD2
TGCAGCGTTGTAGGTGGGGTGGCCCGGGGGGGCTTAACAGATACGCAGTATTTT
CSVVGGVARGGLTDTQYF
>TRBJ2-5|TRBV24-1|.|.
TGTGCCACCAGTGGGGTTACGGACGAAGGGGCAGAGACCCAGTACTTC
CATSGVTDEGAETQYF
>TRBJ2-7|TRBV19|.|.
TGTGCCAGTAGTTCGCATGGAGGGGGTCCCCCCTACGAGCAGTACTTC
CASSSHGGGPPYEQYF
>TRBJ1-1|TRBV28|.|.
TGTGCCAGCAGTCTCTTTGGGGGCACTGAAGCTTTCTTT
CASSLFGGTEAFF
>TRBJ1-6|TRBV11-2|.|.
TGTGCCAGCAGCCAAACGATCGGGAGCTCCTATAATTCACCCCTCCACTTT
CASSQTIGSSYNSPLHF
>TRBJ2-7|TRBV9|.|.
TGTGCCAGCAGCGCCCGGGACTTCTCCTACGAGCAGTACTTC
CASSARDFSYEQYF
>TRBJ2-3|TRBV9|.|.
TGTGCCAGCAGCGCCTCCAGCCAAGGACGCGCAGATACGCAGTATTTT
CASSASSQGRADTQYF
>TRBJ2-7|TRBV6-2/TRBV6-3|.|TRBD2
TGTGCCAGCAGTTTGAGCGGCGCGGGAGCCACCGAGCAGTACTTC
CASSLSGAGATEQYF
>TRBJ1-1|TRBV4-1|.|.
TGCGCCAGCTCGAAGGGGGGATTCTTGGGCGCCAACACTGAAGCTTTCTTT
CASSKGGFLGANTEAFF
>TRBJ1-4|TRBV3-1/TRBV3-2|.|.
TGTGCCAGCAGCCATTCAGGGTTTAATGAAAAACTGTTTTTT
CASSHSGFNEKLFF
>TRBJ1-6|TRBV4-1|.|.
TGCGCCAGCAGCCACCCTCAATCAGAGGCCGTAGGACCCCTCCACTTT
CASSHPQSEAVGPLHF
>TRBJ2-5|TRBV19|.|TRBD2
TGTGCCAGTAGTATAGCGGGAGGGCCCCGGGAGACCCAGTACTTC
CASSIAGGPRETQYF
>TRBJ2-3|TRBV28|.|TRBD1
TGTGCCAGCAGTTTAGGGGTCCAGGGGGCAACAGATACGCAGTATTTT
CASSLGVQGATDTQYF
>TRBJ2-7|TRBV11-3|.|.
TGTGCCAGCAGCTTAACCCCAAGCGGCCGACAGGAGCAGTACTTC
CASSLTPSGRQEQYF